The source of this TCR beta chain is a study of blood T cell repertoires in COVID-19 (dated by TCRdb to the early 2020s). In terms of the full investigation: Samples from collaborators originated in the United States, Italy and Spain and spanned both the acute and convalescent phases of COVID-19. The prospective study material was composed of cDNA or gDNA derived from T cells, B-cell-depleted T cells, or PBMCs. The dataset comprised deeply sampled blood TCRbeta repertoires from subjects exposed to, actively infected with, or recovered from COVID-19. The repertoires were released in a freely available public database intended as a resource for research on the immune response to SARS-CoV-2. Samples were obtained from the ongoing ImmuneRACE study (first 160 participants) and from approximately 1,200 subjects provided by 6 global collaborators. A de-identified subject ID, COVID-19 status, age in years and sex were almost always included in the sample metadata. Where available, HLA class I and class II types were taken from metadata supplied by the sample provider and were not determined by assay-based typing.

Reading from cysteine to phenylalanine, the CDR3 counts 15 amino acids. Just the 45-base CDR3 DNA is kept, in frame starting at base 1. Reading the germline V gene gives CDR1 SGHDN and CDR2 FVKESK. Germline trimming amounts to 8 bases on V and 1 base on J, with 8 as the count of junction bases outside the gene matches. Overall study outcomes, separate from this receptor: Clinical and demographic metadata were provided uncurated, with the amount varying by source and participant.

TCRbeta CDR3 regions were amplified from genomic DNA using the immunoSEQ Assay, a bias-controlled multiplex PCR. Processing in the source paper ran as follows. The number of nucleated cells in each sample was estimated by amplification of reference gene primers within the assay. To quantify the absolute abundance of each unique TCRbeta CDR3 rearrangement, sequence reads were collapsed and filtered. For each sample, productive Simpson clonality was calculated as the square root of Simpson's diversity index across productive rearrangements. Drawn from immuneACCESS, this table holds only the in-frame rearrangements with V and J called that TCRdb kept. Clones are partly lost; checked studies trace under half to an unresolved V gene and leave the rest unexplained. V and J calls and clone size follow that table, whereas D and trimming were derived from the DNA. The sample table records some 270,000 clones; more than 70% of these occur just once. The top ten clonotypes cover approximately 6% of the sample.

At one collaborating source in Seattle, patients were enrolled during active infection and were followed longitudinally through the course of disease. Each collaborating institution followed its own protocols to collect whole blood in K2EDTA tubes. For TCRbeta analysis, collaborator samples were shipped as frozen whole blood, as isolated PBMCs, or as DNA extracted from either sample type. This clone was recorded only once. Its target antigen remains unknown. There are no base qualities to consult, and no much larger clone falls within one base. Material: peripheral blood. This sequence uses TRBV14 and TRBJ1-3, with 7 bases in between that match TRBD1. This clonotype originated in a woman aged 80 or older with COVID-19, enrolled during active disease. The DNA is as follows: TGTGCCAGCGGGAGACAGGGAGTTTCTGGAAACACCATATATTTT. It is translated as CASGRQGVSGNTIYF.